This TCR beta chain was sequenced during a study of OX40 agonist ivuxolimab in advanced cancers. Study-wide context: At 82.7% male, the cohort had a mean age of approximately 60 years, ranging from roughly 23 to 80. Participants could have had prior anti-PD-1, anti-PD-L1 or anti-CTLA-4 therapy, and less than 45% had some.

Findings of the study overall: Which antigen the expanded peripheral T cells recognized is unknown. The CD4+ and CD8+ T cells in the blood had expanded clonally by week 6 at 0.1 to 3.0 mg/kg.

The table came from immunoSEQ multiplex PCR; TCRdb's copy has only in-frame clones and leaves some out. The sample has around 64,000 clones, roughly nine tenths seen once. As regards this clone: The antigen is not known.

The CDR3 is 12 residues long. The ends were cut back, 6 bases at V and 5 bases at J, with 10 bases in the middle. Germline-derived CDR1 and CDR2 are LGHNT and FRNRAP. The clonotype was recovered from an adult with an advanced solid tumor such as melanoma, head and neck, liver or kidney cancer. This specimen was CD4+ or CD8+ T cells sorted from blood, taken in a trial of the OX40 agonist ivuxolimab. The chain employs TRBV12-5 and TRBJ2-5; possibly TRBD1 or TRBD2 for D (5 bases each). The CDR3 here is CASGGDLETQYF. In DNA form, the CDR3 reads TGTGCTAGTGGAGGGGACCTCGAGACCCAGTACTTC.